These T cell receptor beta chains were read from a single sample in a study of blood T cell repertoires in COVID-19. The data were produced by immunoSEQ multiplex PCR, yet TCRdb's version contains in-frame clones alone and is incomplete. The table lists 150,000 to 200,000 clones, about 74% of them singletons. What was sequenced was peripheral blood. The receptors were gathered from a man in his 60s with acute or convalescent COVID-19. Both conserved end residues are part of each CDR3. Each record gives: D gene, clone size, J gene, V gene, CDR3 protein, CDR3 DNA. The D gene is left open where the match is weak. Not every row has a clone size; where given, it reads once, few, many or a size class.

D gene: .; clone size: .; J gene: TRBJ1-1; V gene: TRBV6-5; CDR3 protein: CASSSPLRTEAFF; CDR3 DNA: TGTGCCAGCAGTTCCCCCCTGAGGACTGAAGCTTTCTTT
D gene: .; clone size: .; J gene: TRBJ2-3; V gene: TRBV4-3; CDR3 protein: CASSQDRGPTDTQYF; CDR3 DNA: TGCGCCAGCAGCCAAGACAGGGGACCCACAGATACGCAGTATTTT
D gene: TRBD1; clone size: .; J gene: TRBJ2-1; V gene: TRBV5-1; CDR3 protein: CASSPQTGSIVNEQFF; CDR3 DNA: TGCGCCAGCAGCCCGCAGACAGGGTCGATCGTCAATGAGCAGTTCTTC
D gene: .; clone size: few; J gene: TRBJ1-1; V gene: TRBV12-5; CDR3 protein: CASGLAGDTEAFF; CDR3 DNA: TGTGCTAGTGGTTTGGCCGGGGACACTGAAGCTTTCTTT
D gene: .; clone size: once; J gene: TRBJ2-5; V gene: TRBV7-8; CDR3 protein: CASSLVQLKETQYF; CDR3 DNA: TGTGCCAGCAGCTTAGTACAGCTTAAAGAGACCCAGTACTTC
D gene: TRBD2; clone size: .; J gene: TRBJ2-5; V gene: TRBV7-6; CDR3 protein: CASSLGTSGGAVRETQYF; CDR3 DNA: TGTGCCAGCAGCTTAGGGACTAGCGGGGGGGCCGTACGAGAGACCCAGTACTTC
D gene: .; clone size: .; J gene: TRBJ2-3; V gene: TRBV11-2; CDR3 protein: CASSFSVDRPTDTQYF; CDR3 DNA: TGTGCCAGCAGCTTTTCAGTCGACAGGCCCACAGATACGCAGTATTTT
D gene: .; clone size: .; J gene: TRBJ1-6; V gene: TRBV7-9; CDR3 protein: CASSLDPLGNSPLHF; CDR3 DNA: TGTGCCAGCAGCTTAGACCCTTTGGGCAATTCACCCCTCCACTTT
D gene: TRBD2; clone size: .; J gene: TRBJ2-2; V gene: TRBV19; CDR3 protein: CASNPLAGGPGELFF; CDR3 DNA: TGTGCCAGTAATCCACTAGCGGGGGGCCCCGGGGAGCTGTTTTTT
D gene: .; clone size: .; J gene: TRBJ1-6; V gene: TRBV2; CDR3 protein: CASRLTPLNSPLHF; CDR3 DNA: TGTGCCAGCAGGCTGACTCCGTTGAATTCACCCCTCCACTTT
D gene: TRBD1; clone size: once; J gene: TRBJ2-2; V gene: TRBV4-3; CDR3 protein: CASSQLWTGGTGELFF; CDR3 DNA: TGCGCCAGCAGCCAACTCTGGACAGGGGGCACCGGGGAGCTGTTTTTT